This TCR beta chain originates from a study of regulatory T cells in long-lasting Graves disease. In germline, CDR1 is SGDLS, CDR2 YYNGEE. CDR3 size: 15 residues. The V gene lost 3 bases and the J gene lost 3 bases, with 13 bases spanning the gap. Regarding this clonotype: A much more abundant neighbour one base away suggests this may be a read error.

TCR beta libraries were built with iRepertoire HTBI primers and Arm-PCR of CDR3 regions. TCRdb itself ran the multiplex PCR reads through MiXCR, one entry per CDR3 protein. The data contain roughly 500,000 distinct CDR3 sequences, less than 15% of them singletons. Stated time point: newly diagnosed GD, antithyroid drugs for less than 3 months. Scientists built the TCR library using RNA that was extracted from PBMCs. This same sample was also taken into another study, of T cells in Graves' hyperthyroidism and ophthalmopathy.

This chain joins TRBV9 and TRBJ2-1; a weak D match, TRBD1 (6 bases). This sequence originates from a woman aged 45 to 65 with Graves disease. Sequencing used peripheral blood mononuclear cells (PBMCs), obtained at new diagnosis, from a patient treated with antithyroid drugs. The CDR3 protein is CASSDSGQSYNEQFF. Written as DNA, the CDR3 is TGTGCCAGCAGCGACTCCGGACAGAGCTACAATGAGCAGTTCTTC.